These 25 T cell receptor beta chains came from one sample sequenced in a study of T cells in localized non-small cell lung cancer. Assay: immunoSEQ multiplex PCR; the TCRdb copy retains only in-frame clones and omits some. The sample has 14,000 to 15,000 clones, more than 80% seen once. Here the sequenced sample was peripheral blood, taken before any cancer treatment. The receptors were sampled from a woman aged 40 to 75 with stage I lung adenocarcinoma.

The sample holds one count of this clone. This rearrangement joins TRBV2 to TRBJ1-5; a possible D gene is TRBD1 (6 bases). The V and J ends lost 2 bases and 4 bases respectively, with 9 bases between them. This CDR3 has 14 residues. CDR1 is SNHLY and CDR2 is FYNNEI in the germline V gene. Here the CDR3 reads CASSEWTVNQPQHF. As DNA, the CDR3 is TGTGCCAGCAGTGAATGGACAGTTAATCAGCCCCAGCATTTT.

CDR3: CASSLDRFGDRDPTGELFF. The DNA for the CDR3 is TGTGCCAGCAGCTTAGACAGGTTTGGGGACAGGGACCCAACCGGGGAGCTGTTTTTT. V and J are TRBV11-3 and TRBJ2-2; TRBD1 matches 9 bases. The V and J ends lost 0 bases and 5 bases, in that order; junction bases with no gene match: 13. There are 19 residues in the CDR3. CDR1 is SGHNT, CDR2 YENEEA, per germline.

The DNA for the CDR3 is TGCGCCAGCAGTCAAGCTACAGGAAACTATGGCTACACCTTC. It is translated as CASSQATGNYGYTF. The genes are TRBV23-1 and TRBJ1-2, with a weak D call TRBD1 (5 bases). TRBV23-1 is an ORF; its function is uncertain. Trimming left V 2 bases short and J 2 bases short, with 9 bases between. The CDR3 runs to 14 residues.

CDR3: CASSRRDTATNEKLFF. The CDR3 DNA reads TGTGCCAGCAGCCGGAGGGACACTGCAACTAATGAAAAACTGTTTTTT. The J gene is TRBJ1-4, the V gene TRBV13; tentative D call: TRBD1 (6 bases). The germline V gene encodes CDR1 PRHDT and CDR2 FYEKMQ (reference sequence). The CDR3 contains 16 residues. With 5 bases removed from V and 0 bases from J, the gap between germline ends came to 13 bases. The full variable domain, with the rest looked up from reference TRBV13 and TRBJ1-4, is AAGVIQSPRHLIKEKRETATLKCYPIPRHDTVYWYQQGPGQDPQFLISFYEKMQSDKGSIPDRFSAQQFSDYHSELNMSSLELGDSALYFCASSRRDTATNEKLFFGSGTQLSVL.

J is TRBJ2-7 and V is TRBV4-3, with 8 bases aligning to TRBD2. The length of the CDR3 is 16 residues. Germline-derived CDR1 and CDR2 are LGHNA and YSLEER. The V gene end was trimmed by 3 bases and the J gene end by 3 bases; junction bases not matched to a gene: 10. Written as DNA, the CDR3 is TGCGCCAGCAGCCATTCAGCGGGGGACAACGACTACGAGCAGTACTTC. It codes for CASSHSAGDNDYEQYF.

This chain connects TRBV7-2 to TRBJ2-1; TRBD2 matches at 13 bases. Germline CDR1 and CDR2: SGHTA and FQGNSA. V was clipped by 4 bases and J by 8 bases; unmatched bases: 8. The CDR3 is 16 amino acids. CDR3 in amino acids: CASSSSTSGGPYEQFF. As DNA, the CDR3 is TGTGCCAGCAGCTCTTCGACTAGCGGGGGGCCGTATGAGCAGTTCTTC.

This sequence joins TRBV5-4 and TRBJ2-5, with 9 bases that match TRBD1. The CDR3 runs 15 residues. Looked up from germline, CDR1 is SGHNT and CDR2 is YYREEE (reference sequence). V shed 3 bases, J shed 9 bases, and the junction held 12 bases outside the gene matches. The CDR3 nucleotides are TGTGCCAGCAGCTCCCCCGGGACAGGGTTGGGGCCCCAGTACTTC. Amino acids: CASSSPGTGLGPQYF.

This chain connects TRBV6-1 to TRBJ2-6, with 8 nucleotides matching TRBD2. With V trimmed by 3 bases and J by 0 bases, 4 bases remained unmatched. This CDR3 is 17 amino acids long. CDR1 and CDR2 (germline): MNHNS, SASEGT. This chain's CDR3 is CASSERGAISGANVLTF. CDR3 DNA: TGTGCCAGCAGTGAGCGGGGGGCCATCTCTGGGGCCAACGTCCTGACTTTC.

The V and J genes are TRBV6-1 and TRBJ2-3; the D is unclear. Germline V gene sequence: CDR1 MNHNS, CDR2 SASEGT. V lost 7 bases and J lost 0, with 2 bases in between. There are 11 residues in the CDR3. CDR3 nucleotides: TGTGCCAGCATGAGCACAGATACGCAGTATTTT. It translates to CASMSTDTQYF.

V and J are TRBV5-1 and TRBJ2-5, with D hard to call. The CDR3 is 15 amino acids. From germline, CDR1 is SGHRS and CDR2 YFSETQ. V lost 4 bases to trimming and J lost 1 base, with 14 bases between them. The CDR3 coding sequence is TGCGCCAGCAGCGTACAAAGTGTCGGCCAAGAGACCCAGTACTTC. This gives the protein CASSVQSVGQETQYF.

V and J are TRBV6-4 and TRBJ2-4; 8 bases are a match to TRBD2. Germline V CDR1 and CDR2: MRHNA, SNTAGT. This CDR3 spans 14 amino acids. After removal of 2 bases from V and 3 bases from J, the junction contained 0 bases not matched to a gene. CDR3 sequence: CASSDAGGKNIQYF. The CDR3 DNA is TGTGCCAGCAGTGACGCGGGAGGCAAAAACATTCAGTACTTC.

This clone was seen only once. V usage is TRBV7-8 and J usage is TRBJ2-7, with D hard to call. CDR3 length equals 13 residues. Germline values: CDR1 SGHVS, CDR2 FQNEAQ. V was clipped by 6 bases and J by 0 bases, with 9 bases between them. The CDR3 bases are TGTGCCAGCAGGGTCCAAAGCTCCTACGAGCAGTACTTC. This sequence encodes CASRVQSSYEQYF.

The genes are TRBV7-2 and TRBJ2-7, with 12 bases identical to TRBD1. The CDR3 is 15 residues long. In germline, CDR1 is SGHTA, CDR2 FQGNSA. V lost 4 bases, J lost 6 bases, and 7 bases stayed unmatched. CDR3 bases: TGTGCCAGCAGCTCCCGGGACAGGGGGCAGGGCGAGCAGTACTTC. Protein: CASSSRDRGQGEQYF.

This clone appeared once. V usage is TRBV2 and J usage is TRBJ1-1; tentatively, D is TRBD1 (5 bases). This CDR3 is 15 amino acids long. Trimming removed 5 bases from V and 1 base from J, with 14 bases in between. Germline assignment: CDR1 SNHLY and CDR2 FYNNEI. The DNA for the CDR3 is TGTGCCAGCAGTAGTTCAGGGACGTCGAACACTGAAGCTTTCTTT. Translating gives CASSSSGTSNTEAFF.

The J gene is TRBJ2-7, the V gene TRBV30, with a possible D match to TRBD1 (6 bases). From germline, CDR1 is GTSNPN and CDR2 SVGIG (reference sequence). The V end was cut by 8 bases, the J end by 3 bases, with 17 bases between. There are 13 residues in the CDR3. CDR3 sequence reads: CALTGPALYEQYF. The CDR3 bases are TGTGCCCTGACAGGCCCCGCTCTCTACGAGCAGTACTTC. Based on the CDR3 plus reference TRBV30 and TRBJ2-7, the full variable domain is SQTIHQWPATLVQPVGSPLSLECTVEGTSNPNLYWYRQAAGRGLQLLFYSVGIGQISSEVPQNLSASRPQDRQFILSSKKLLLSDSGFYLCALTGPALYEQYFGPGTRLTVT.

This clone was found a few times. CDR3 coding DNA: TGTGCCAGCAGCAAGGGGGACACCGGGGAGCTGTTTTTT. It yields the protein CASSKGDTGELFF. This rearrangement joins TRBV9 to TRBJ2-2, with D possibly being TRBD1 (6 bases). Germline V gene sequence: CDR1 SGDLS, CDR2 YYNGEE. This CDR3 is 13 amino acids long. V was pared by 4 bases and J by 3 bases, with 7 bases between.

The V gene is TRBV29-1, the J gene TRBJ1-1; D not certain. Trimming cost V 3 bases and J 0 bases, with 14 bases left between them. CDR1 SQVTM and CDR2 ANQGSEA come from the germline V gene. The CDR3 loop spans 15 amino acids. As DNA, the CDR3 is TGCAGCGTTGACCCCGGCAGGTCTTTGAACACTGAAGCTTTCTTT. It translates to CSVDPGRSLNTEAFF.

This chain uses TRBV25-1 with TRBJ1-2; D uncertain. Germline lookup yields CDR1 MGHDK and CDR2 SYGVNS. Trimming left V 5 bases short and J 4 bases short, with 20 bases between. This CDR3 has 16 residues. The CDR3 nucleotides read TGTGCCAGCAGTAAGAGGCGAACTGGAAAGACCTATGGCTACACCTTC. Translation gives CASSKRRTGKTYGYTF.

Remarks on this clone: This may be a read error, as it is one base from a much larger clone. The rearrangement joins TRBV21-1 to TRBJ1-6; TRBD1 is the table's D call and was not checked against the DNA. TRBV21-1 is given as a pseudogene. This CDR3 contains 16 residues. CDR3: CANSTECKGDNSPLHF. The CDR3 DNA reads TGTGCCAACAGCACGGAGTGTAAGGGGGATAATTCACCCCTCCACTTT.

The count of this clone is one. The V and J genes are TRBV30 and TRBJ1-5, with D uncertain. Per the germline V gene, CDR1 is GTSNPN and CDR2 is SVGIG (reference sequence). The V end lost 0 bases, the J end lost 6 bases, and 15 bases lay between the germline ends. The CDR3 is 15 residues long. Here the CDR3 reads CAWSVPTGIFQPQHF. The CDR3 nucleotides are TGTGCCTGGAGTGTACCCACGGGTATATTTCAGCCCCAGCATTTT.

With regard to this clone: No conserved phenylalanine or tryptophan is present at the end of the CDR3, so a read error is the likely explanation. The chain uses TRBV7-2 and TRBJ1-2, with 8 bases lining up with TRBD1. This CDR3 contains 16 residues. The V gene's germline CDR1 is SGHTA and CDR2 FQGNSA. Unmatched junction bases numbered 11, after V lost 3 bases and J lost 5 bases. In DNA form, the CDR3 reads TGTGCCAGCAGCTTGGGCTCCAGGGGGCAGTGGTATGGCTACACCCTC. It yields the protein CASSLGSRGQWYGYTL.

This chain joins TRBV6-1 and TRBJ1-2; a possible D gene is TRBD1 (5 bases). CDR3 size: 13 residues. The V gene's germline CDR1 is MNHNS and CDR2 SASEGT. V lost 6 bases, J lost 2 bases, and 10 bases lay in between. As DNA, the CDR3 is TGTGCCAGCAGCGAGAACAGGAACTATGGCTACACCTTC. It codes for CASSENRNYGYTF.

This chain connects TRBV7-9 to TRBJ2-7; TRBD2 is a possible D gene (5 bases). Germline assignment: CDR1 SEHNR and CDR2 FQNEAQ (reference sequence). Trimming took 2 bases from V and 5 from J, leaving 7 bases between them. The length of the CDR3 is 12 residues. The CDR3 nucleotides are TGTGCCAGCAGCTTACTAGCCCACGAGCAGTACTTC. Its protein is CASSLLAHEQYF.

J is TRBJ2-7 and V is TRBV5-6, with a tentative D call TRBD1 (5 bases). Between the trimmed V and J ends, which lost 1 base and 7 bases, there was a span of 6 bases. The germline CDR1 and CDR2 sequences are SGHDT and YYEEEE. The CDR3 spans 11 residues. CDR3 amino acids: CASSLNREQYF. The DNA of the CDR3 is TGTGCCAGCAGCTTGAACAGGGAGCAGTACTTC.

This clone appeared once. The chain carries TRBV7-2 and TRBJ1-2; a weak D match, TRBD1 (5 bases). This CDR3 comprises 13 residues. V was cut by 0 bases and J by 12 bases, with 14 bases left in between. Germline V gene lookup returns CDR1 SGHTA and CDR2 FQGNSA. DNA of the CDR3: TGTGCCAGCAGCTTAGCGACGGGCCAGGGCCACACCTTC. This sequence encodes CASSLATGQGHTF. Full variable domain (missing parts from reference TRBV7-2 and TRBJ1-2): GAGVSQSPSNKVTEKGKDVELRCDPISGHTALYWYRQSLGQGLEFLIYFQGNSAPDKSGLPSDRFSAERTGGSVSTLTIQRTQQEDSAVYLCASSLATGQGHTFGSGTRLTVV.